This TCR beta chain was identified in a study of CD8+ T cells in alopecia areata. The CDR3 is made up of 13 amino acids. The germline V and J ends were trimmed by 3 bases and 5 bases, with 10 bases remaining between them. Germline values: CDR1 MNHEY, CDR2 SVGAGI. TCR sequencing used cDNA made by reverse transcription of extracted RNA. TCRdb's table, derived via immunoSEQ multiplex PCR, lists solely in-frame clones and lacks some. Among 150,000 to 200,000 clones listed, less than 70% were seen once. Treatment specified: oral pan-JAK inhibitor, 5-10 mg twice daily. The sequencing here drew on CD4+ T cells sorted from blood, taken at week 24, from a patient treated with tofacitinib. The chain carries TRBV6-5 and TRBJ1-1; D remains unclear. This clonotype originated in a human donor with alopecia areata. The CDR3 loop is CASSYLRETEAFF. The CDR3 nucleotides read TGTGCCAGCAGTTATCTGAGGGAGACTGAAGCTTTCTTT.